The source of this TCR beta chain is a study of cytomegalovirus exposure and HLA in healthy donors. As for the study in general: Of a few hundred genotyped donors, about 81% grouped in the Caucasian-associated ancestry cluster. Points from the study as a whole: Overall, approximately 150 TCR beta chains were annotated as cytomegalovirus-associated. Cytomegalovirus status was reportedly diagnosed by the classifier with high specificity and sensitivity. Most TCR beta V segments were productive about 87% or about 30% of the time in an earlier analysis.

It was with 60 Vbeta and 13 Jbeta primers that the PCR ran. Assay used: immunoSEQ multiplex PCR; TCRdb lists only in-frame clones, some missing. The repertoire holds roughly 190,000 clones, with approximately 88% as singletons. In germline, CDR1 is MNHEY, CDR2 SMNVEV (reference sequence). The CDR3 has 15 amino acids. The junction had 7 bases not matched to a gene; V was cut back by 4 bases and J by 2 bases. About this clone: No antigen is known for it.

The TCR was taken from a woman between 50 and 59 years old in good health and CMV-seropositive. The chain combines TRBV27 with TRBJ1-2; 7 nucleotides align to TRBD1. Sequencing was carried out using PBMCs. CDR3 coding DNA: TGTGCCAGCAGTTCCCCCCAGACAGGGAACTATGGCTACACCTTC. Its protein is CASSSPQTGNYGYTF.